This T cell receptor (beta chain) was identified during a study of blood T cell repertoires in COVID-19. Sequencing used immunoSEQ multiplex PCR; TCRdb keeps in-frame clones, though not all of them. The sample lists approximately 170,000 clones; about four fifths were seen once. The CDR3 runs to 14 residues. Per germline, CDR1 SGDLS and CDR2 YYNGEE. V lost 4 bases and J lost 0, with 11 bases in between. The sequenced material came from peripheral blood. This receptor was taken from a woman older than 75 with acute or convalescent COVID-19. This chain links TRBV9 with TRBJ2-7, with D possibly matching TRBD1 (6 bases). CDR3 bases: TGTGCCAGCAGCACAGGGTTGGGCTCCTACGAGCAGTACTTC. This translates into CASSTGLGSYEQYF.